What follows are 32 T cell receptor beta chains derived from one specimen sequenced in a study of blood T cell repertoires in COVID-19. Measured with immunoSEQ multiplex PCR; TCRdb has only the in-frame clones, and not every one. The sample lists some 380,000 clones, 88% seen once, with roughly 2% in the top ten. Sequenced input: PBMCs or T cells enriched from blood (not recorded which). The receptors come from a woman aged 40 to 50 with acute COVID-19.

A word on this clone: At one of its ends the junction is not consistent with the germline gene, which may arise from a read error. The chain is built from TRBV20-1 and TRBJ2-5; 10 nucleotides agree with TRBD2. Per germline, CDR1 DFQATT and CDR2 SNEGSKA (reference sequence). The CDR3 consists of 15 residues. The CDR3 reads CSASGSGGVGQTQYF. CDR3 bases: TGCAGCGCTAGTGGCAGCGGGGGGGTTGGACAGACCCAGTACTTC.

This chain joins TRBV4-2 and TRBJ2-2; 7 bases match TRBD2. Trimming at V came to 0 bases and at J to 16 bases, leaving 8 bases not matched to a gene. There are 13 residues in the CDR3. Looked up from germline, CDR1 is LGHNA and CDR2 is YNFKEQ. The CDR3 sequence is CASSQDEGRGWFF. CDR3 sequence (DNA): TGTGCCAGCAGCCAAGATGAGGGGAGGGGCTGGTTTTTT.

The CDR3 is CASSRIMTGSGANVLTF. In DNA form, the CDR3 reads TGTGCCAGCAGTAGAATCATGACGGGCTCTGGGGCCAACGTCCTGACTTTC. The chain links TRBV2 to TRBJ2-6; D is undetermined. Germline assignment: CDR1 SNHLY and CDR2 FYNNEI. V gave up 5 bases and J gave up 0 bases, with 14 bases separating them. The CDR3 sequence is 17 residues long.

J is TRBJ2-1 and V is TRBV9; 8 bases fit TRBD2. The CDR3 consists of 16 residues. Per the germline V gene, CDR1 is SGDLS and CDR2 is YYNGEE. J was trimmed by 8 bases and V by 4 bases; bases with no gene match: 14. CDR3 in amino acids: CASSPAPGLGADEQFF. The CDR3 DNA reads as TGTGCCAGCAGCCCTGCCCCGGGACTAGGGGCCGATGAGCAGTTCTTC.

V is TRBV14 and J is TRBJ1-2, with D possibly matching TRBD1 (6 bases). The CDR3 length is 14 residues. Germline values: CDR1 SGHDN, CDR2 FVKESK. V lost 4 bases to trimming and J lost 7 bases, with 16 bases between them. Written as DNA, the CDR3 is TGTGCCAGCAGCCGAGAACCAGGGGCGGGTGGCTACACCTTC. Translation: CASSREPGAGGYTF.

The V and J genes are TRBV11-2 and TRBJ2-1; TRBD1 might be the D (6 bases). The ends were cut back, 0 bases at V and 8 bases at J, with 14 bases in the middle. This CDR3 has 15 amino acids. Germline CDR1 reads SGHAT; CDR2 reads FQNNGV. The CDR3 spells CASSLEAGEWHEQFF. The CDR3 coding sequence is TGTGCCAGCAGCTTAGAGGCAGGGGAGTGGCATGAGCAGTTCTTC.

The rearrangement joins TRBV2 to TRBJ2-3; D is perhaps TRBD1 (5 bases). Trimming took off 5 bases at V and 2 bases at J, with 11 bases between the two ends. Germline-derived CDR1 and CDR2 are SNHLY and FYNNEI. This CDR3 spans 14 amino acids. CDR3 nucleotides: TGTGCCAGCAGTTGGCAGGGCCCCACAGATACGCAGTATTTT. Translating it yields CASSWQGPTDTQYF. Full variable domain (remainder filled in from reference TRBV2 and TRBJ2-3): EPEVTQTPSHQVTQMGQEVILRCVPISNHLYFYWYRQILGQKVEFLVSFYNNEISEKSEIFDDQFSVERPDGSNFTLKIRSTKLEDSAMYFCASSWQGPTDTQYFGPGTRLTVL.

This chain links TRBV5-1 with TRBJ2-1, with D tentatively TRBD2 (7 bases). The germline gives CDR1 SGHRS, CDR2 YFSETQ. Trimming took 4 bases from V and 5 from J, leaving 19 bases between them. This CDR3 region has 16 residues. DNA of the CDR3: TGCGCCAGCAGCGTAGGGAGGGGGGCCGGCGACAATGAGCAGTTCTTC. This gives the protein CASSVGRGAGDNEQFF.

The chain employs TRBV3-1 (or the pseudogene TRBV3-2) and TRBJ2-2; 9 positions match TRBD2. The junction had 8 bases not matched to a gene; V was cut back by 1 base and J by 2 bases. This CDR3 has 18 residues. Germline CDR1 reads LGHDT; CDR2 reads YNNKEL (reference sequence). CDR3 nucleotide sequence: TGTGCCAGCAGCCAAGTCATTGGGCGGGGGGGTAACACCGGGGAGCTGTTTTTT. Encoded protein: CASSQVIGRGGNTGELFF.

This chain uses TRBV30 with TRBJ1-3; tentative D call: TRBD1 (6 bases). This CDR3 region has 14 residues. Germline assignment: CDR1 GTSNPN and CDR2 SVGIG (reference sequence). The V end was cut by 8 bases, the J end by 0 bases, with 14 bases between. The DNA of the CDR3 is TGTGCCGGACATGGACAGACCTCTGGAAACACCATATATTTT. It yields the protein CAGHGQTSGNTIYF.

This rearrangement joins TRBV24-1 to TRBJ2-1, with TRBD1 as a possible D gene (5 bases). V was clipped by 5 bases and J by 7 bases, with 17 bases between them. The CDR3 sequence is 15 residues long. Germline CDR1 and CDR2: KGHDR and SFDVKD. The CDR3 region has the DNA TGTGCCACCAGTGGTACTGGGGCAGGGAAAAATGAGCAGTTCTTC. Translated: CATSGTGAGKNEQFF.

The chain recombines TRBV19 with TRBJ1-1; a possible D gene is TRBD1 (5 bases). This CDR3 has 14 residues. V was pared by 1 base and J by 1 base, with 7 bases between. Per germline, CDR1 LNHDA and CDR2 SQIVND (reference sequence). This CDR3 reads CASSIARANTEAFF. As DNA, the CDR3 is TGTGCCAGTAGTATAGCCAGGGCGAACACTGAAGCTTTCTTT.

The rearrangement uses TRBV19 and TRBJ1-2; 7 nucleotides align to TRBD1. CDR1 and CDR2 from the germline V gene are LNHDA and SQIVND (reference sequence). This CDR3 comprises 14 residues. V gave up 7 bases and J gave up 3 bases; unmatched junction bases: 8. CDR3 nucleotide sequence: TGTGCCAGTACCTCGACAGGGCTCCACTATGGCTACACCTTC. Protein sequence: CASTSTGLHYGYTF.

The V and J genes are TRBV10-3 and TRBJ2-1; 12 bases map to TRBD2. V lost 6 bases and J lost 8; bases outside the gene matches: 14. CDR1 and CDR2 (germline): ENHRY, SYGVKD. This CDR3 spans 17 amino acids. The CDR3 region has the DNA TGTGCCATCAGCAAGACTAGCGGGGGCAAACTAGGGGATGAGCAGTTCTTC. It translates to CAISKTSGGKLGDEQFF.

This sequence joins TRBV7-2 and TRBJ2-1; 11 bases map to TRBD2. V lost 3 bases and J lost 7; bases outside the gene matches: 5. The CDR3 consists of 15 residues. Germline CDR1 reads SGHTA; CDR2 reads FQGNSA. The CDR3 sequence is CASSFRLAGRNEQFF. CDR3 bases: TGTGCCAGCAGCTTCCGACTAGCGGGGCGGAATGAGCAGTTCTTC.

This sequence joins TRBV5-6 and TRBJ2-2; D is unresolved. The V gene's germline CDR1 is SGHDT and CDR2 YYEEEE. This CDR3 comprises 13 residues. Trimming shortened V by 2 bases and J by 5 bases, and 7 bases separated the two germline ends. This CDR3 reads CASSLTTTGELFF. The CDR3, as DNA: TGTGCCAGCAGCTTAACTACGACCGGGGAGCTGTTTTTT.

The chain uses TRBV12-3 or TRBV12-4 and TRBJ1-1, with D hard to call. This CDR3 is built from 12 residues. The V and J ends lost 6 bases and 8 bases respectively, with 13 bases between them. The CDR3 DNA reads TGTGCCAGCAGATCAGAGGGCGCGGAAGCTTTCTTT. Translation: CASRSEGAEAFF.

The V and J genes are TRBV11-2 and TRBJ1-3; D is unclear. The CDR3 is 17 residues long. Between the trimmed V and J ends, which lost 0 bases and 0 bases, there was a span of 12 bases. Germline values: CDR1 SGHAT, CDR2 FQNNGV. This chain's CDR3 is CASSLDPFRSSGNTIYF. For the CDR3, the DNA is TGTGCCAGCAGCTTAGATCCCTTCCGGTCCTCTGGAAACACCATATATTTT.

The chain is built from TRBV3-1 (or the pseudogene TRBV3-2) and TRBJ1-2; D not certain. The V gene lost 2 bases and the J gene lost 7 bases, with 14 bases spanning the gap. From germline, CDR1 is LGHDT and CDR2 YNNKEL (reference sequence). This CDR3 contains 14 residues. The CDR3 DNA reads as TGTGCCAGCAGCCAACTTACAGTGCAGTCTGGCTACACCTTC. It yields the protein CASSQLTVQSGYTF.

The CDR3 nucleotides are TGTGCCAGCAGCTTAGCGGGCCCCTCAGGGGGGGGCTACACCTTC. This translates into CASSLAGPSGGGYTF. The V and J genes are TRBV7-2 and TRBJ1-2; 7 nucleotides line up with TRBD1. V was clipped by 0 bases and J by 8 bases; unmatched bases: 9. CDR1 is SGHTA, CDR2 FQGNSA, per germline. The CDR3 runs 15 residues.

V and J are TRBV7-9 and TRBJ2-5; weak D call: TRBD1 (6 bases). Trimming stripped 5 bases from V and 0 bases from J, with 10 bases between. This CDR3 is 14 amino acids long. The germline gives CDR1 SEHNR, CDR2 FQNEAQ (reference sequence). The CDR3 DNA follows: TGTGCCAGCAGCGCGAGGGGGAACCAAGAGACCCAGTACTTC. Encoded protein: CASSARGNQETQYF.

The CDR3 protein is CASSNNGEGYSPLHF. CDR3 nucleotides: TGTGCCAGTAGCAATAACGGGGAGGGGTATTCACCCCTCCACTTT. This sequence joins TRBV19 and TRBJ1-6, with D possibly being TRBD1 (5 bases). V was pared by 6 bases and J by 8 bases, with 17 bases between. The CDR3 is made up of 15 amino acids. Germline V CDR1 and CDR2: LNHDA, SQIVND (reference sequence).

This clone was counted between two and nine times. The chain joins TRBV19 to TRBJ1-1; 9 nucleotides match TRBD1. Looked up from germline, CDR1 is LNHDA and CDR2 is SQIVND (reference sequence). There are 13 residues in the CDR3. Trimming removed 6 bases from V and 1 base from J; junction bases left unmatched: 0. The CDR3 bases are TGTGCCAGTAGGGGACAGGGGAACACTGAAGCTTTCTTT. Residues: CASRGQGNTEAFF.

This chain links TRBV6-5 with TRBJ1-6; 7 bases map to TRBD1. This CDR3 comprises 14 residues. Germline lookup yields CDR1 MNHEY and CDR2 SVGAGI. V shed 7 bases and J 6 bases; nucleotides not matched to a gene: 6. The CDR3 region has the DNA TGTGCCAGCACCGGAAGACAGGGTAATTCACCCCTCCACTTT. Protein sequence: CASTGRQGNSPLHF.

This sequence joins TRBV11-3 and TRBJ2-5; tentative D call: TRBD1 (5 bases). CDR3 size: 14 residues. Trimming took 1 base from V and 0 from J, leaving 6 bases between them. The germline gives CDR1 SGHNT, CDR2 YENEEA. CDR3 DNA sequence: TGTGCCAGCAGCTTAGGACAGAACCAAGAGACCCAGTACTTC. It specifies CASSLGQNQETQYF. The entire variable domain, with the rest obtained from reference TRBV11-3 and TRBJ2-5, is as follows: EAGVVQSPRYKIIEKKQPVAFWCNPISGHNTLYWYLQNLGQGPELLIRYENEEAVDDSQLPKDRFSAERLKGVDSTLKIQPAELGDSAVYLCASSLGQNQETQYFGPGTRLLVL.

This chain links TRBV12-3 or TRBV12-4 with TRBJ1-2; 9 nucleotides match TRBD1. J was trimmed by 8 bases and V by 7 bases; bases with no gene match: 8. There are 13 residues in the CDR3. The CDR3 nucleotides are TGTGCCAGCACCCTACAGGGGGCGAAGGGCTACACCTTC. Its protein is CASTLQGAKGYTF.

This clone has just a few counts. This chain links TRBV23-1 with TRBJ1-6, with unresolved D. TRBV23-1 is an open reading frame whose function is uncertain. The length of the CDR3 is 14 residues. Deletions cut 4 bases from V and 0 bases from J, with 4 bases between. The DNA of the CDR3 is TGCGCCAGCAGTCTGAGCTCCTATAATTCACCCCTCCACTTT. This sequence encodes CASSLSSYNSPLHF.

The chain is built from TRBV5-1 and TRBJ2-5; TRBD1 matches 9 bases. Germline V gives CDR1 SGHRS, CDR2 YFSETQ. The ends lost 3 bases at V and 0 bases at J; junction bases unmatched: 9. The CDR3 is 17 residues long. CDR3 loop: CASSSGTGSLNQETQYF. The CDR3 region has the DNA TGCGCCAGCAGCTCCGGGACAGGGTCCCTGAACCAAGAGACCCAGTACTTC.

The chain couples TRBV7-9 to TRBJ2-3, with D possibly being TRBD2 (6 bases). Germline loops: CDR1 SEHNR, CDR2 FQNEAQ (reference sequence). This CDR3 has 15 amino acids. V was cut by 1 base and J by 6 bases, with 14 bases left in between. CDR3 bases: TGTGCCAGCAGCTTAGTGACGGGGGAGGCCGATACGCAGTATTTT. This encodes CASSLVTGEADTQYF. The full variable domain, rest sourced from reference TRBV7-9 and TRBJ2-3, is DTGVSQNPRHKITKRGQNVTFRCDPISEHNRLYWYRQTLGQGPEFLTYFQNEAQLEKSRLLSDRFSAERPKGSFSTLEIQRTEQGDSAMYLCASSLVTGEADTQYFGPGTRLTVL.

The V call is TRBV3-1 (or the pseudogene TRBV3-2), the J call TRBJ1-1; D possibly corresponds to TRBD1 (5 bases). CDR1 is LGHDT and CDR2 is YNNKEL in the germline V gene (reference sequence). The length of the CDR3 is 12 residues. Trimming cost V 3 bases and J 5 bases, with 7 bases left between them. CDR3 coding DNA: TGTGCCAGCAGCCACCGACAGACTGAAGCTTTCTTT. Protein product: CASSHRQTEAFF.

J is TRBJ2-7 and V is TRBV19; TRBD2 might be the D (6 bases). Between the trimmed V and J ends, which lost 5 bases and 4 bases, there was a span of 15 bases. In germline, CDR1 is LNHDA, CDR2 SQIVND (reference sequence). The CDR3 length is 14 residues. The CDR3 sequence is CASSGIPGGYEQYF. The CDR3 nucleotides are TGTGCCAGTAGTGGAATCCCCGGGGGATACGAGCAGTACTTC.

The gene calls are TRBV6-5 and TRBJ2-7, with no clear D. The CDR3 runs to 15 residues. V shed 5 bases and J shed 3 bases, with 17 bases lying between them. CDR1 and CDR2 from the germline V gene are MNHEY and SVGAGI. CDR3 nucleotide sequence: TGTGCCAGCAGTCTAACCTATACCGAAAGCTACGAGCAGTACTTC. It is translated as CASSLTYTESYEQYF.